The T cell receptor (beta chain) described here comes from a study of blood T cells in healthy people across ages. Study observations and caveats: Older age coincided with a roughly linear decline in TCR beta diversity per million T cells.

Trimming removed 1 base at V and 2 bases at J, with 8 bases between. CDR3 length equals 14 residues. CDR1 SEHNR and CDR2 FQNEAQ come from the germline V gene (reference sequence). This clonotype was picked up a small number of times. What it recognizes is unknown. The authors ran a second PCR of 7 to 11 cycles using a sample-barcoded 5' primer and a J-beta primer mix. Each cDNA molecule received a tag from a template-switch adaptor that had 12 random nucleotides. One entry per CDR3 protein, called by TCRdb with MiXCR from the 5' RACE reads. The repertoire holds 1.4 million to 1.5 million distinct CDR3 sequences, roughly 40% seen once, with 7% to 9.5% in the top ten.

The clonotype originates from a woman aged 18-29 years in good health. The chain recombines TRBV7-9 with TRBJ1-2; the D is unclear. The source material was blood. CDR3: CASSLDEENYGYTF. The CDR3 region has the DNA TGTGCCAGCAGCTTAGATGAGGAAAACTATGGCTACACCTTC.